This T cell receptor (beta chain) was captured in a study of blood T cell repertoires in COVID-19. Assay used: immunoSEQ multiplex PCR; TCRdb lists only in-frame clones, some missing. Of some 300,000 clones detected, 70% to 90% appear once; the ten largest clones hold around 2%. This clone appeared once. The sequenced sample consisted of PBMCs or T cells enriched from blood (not recorded which). The receptor was isolated from a woman aged 55-70 years in a cohort exposed to, infected with or recovered from COVID-19 (not recorded which).

CDR3 residues: CASSIALAGDLPDTQYF. CDR3 DNA sequence: TGTGCCAGTAGTATAGCGCTAGCGGGAGACCTCCCAGATACGCAGTATTTT. The chain carries TRBV19 and TRBJ2-3, with 10 bases that match TRBD2. The CDR3 has 17 amino acids. The germline V gene encodes CDR1 LNHDA and CDR2 SQIVND (reference sequence). V lost 1 base to trimming and J lost 4 bases; unmatched junction nucleotides: 8.